This TCR beta chain emerged from a study of patients and donors after allogeneic stem cell transplantation. MiXCR, run by TCRdb on the RT-PCR reads, gives a single entry per CDR3 protein. The sample holds 200,000 to 250,000 distinct CDR3 sequences; roughly 13% are singletons and the top ten take roughly 12%. CDR3 length equals 13 residues. The sample taken for sequencing was blood, either unsorted or a sorted T cell fraction (not recorded which). The receptor was isolated from a human donor who was either an allogeneic HSCT recipient or a stem cell or donor lymphocyte infusion donor (not recorded which). It is not recorded whose cells these are; they may come from a transplant donor. V is TRBV21-1 and J is TRBJ1-2. TRBV21-1 is noted as a pseudogene. This chain's CDR3 is CASSKAGIYGYTF. CDR3 coding DNA: TGTGCCAGCAGCAAAGCAGGGATCTATGGCTACACCTTC.